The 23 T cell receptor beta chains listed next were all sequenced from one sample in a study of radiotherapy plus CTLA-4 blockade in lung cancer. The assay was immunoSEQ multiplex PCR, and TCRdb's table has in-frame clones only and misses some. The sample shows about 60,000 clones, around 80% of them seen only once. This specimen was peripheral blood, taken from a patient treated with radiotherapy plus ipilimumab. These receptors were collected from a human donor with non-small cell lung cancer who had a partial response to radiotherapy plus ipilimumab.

The CDR3 loop reads CASSPDGLGGNTIYF. The CDR3 DNA follows: TGCGCCAGCAGCCCTGACGGGTTGGGTGGAAACACCATATATTTT. The chain is built from TRBV4-1 and TRBJ1-3, with D hard to call. CDR1 and CDR2 from the germline V gene are MGHRA and YSYEKL. This CDR3 has 15 residues. Trimming took 4 bases from V and 3 from J, leaving 13 bases between them.

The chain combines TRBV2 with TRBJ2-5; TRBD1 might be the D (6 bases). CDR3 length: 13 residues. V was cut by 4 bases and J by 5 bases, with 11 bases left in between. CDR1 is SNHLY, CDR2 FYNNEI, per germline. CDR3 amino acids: CASSVQGWETQYF. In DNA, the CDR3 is TGTGCCAGCAGTGTACAGGGTTGGGAGACCCAGTACTTC.

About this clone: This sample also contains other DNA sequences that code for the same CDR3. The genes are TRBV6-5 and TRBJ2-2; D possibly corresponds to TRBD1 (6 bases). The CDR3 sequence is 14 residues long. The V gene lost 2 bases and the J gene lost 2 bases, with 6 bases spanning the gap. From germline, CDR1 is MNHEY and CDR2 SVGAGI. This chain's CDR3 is CASSYGGNTGELFF. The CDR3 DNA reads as TGTGCCAGCAGTTACGGGGGCAACACCGGGGAGCTGTTTTTT.

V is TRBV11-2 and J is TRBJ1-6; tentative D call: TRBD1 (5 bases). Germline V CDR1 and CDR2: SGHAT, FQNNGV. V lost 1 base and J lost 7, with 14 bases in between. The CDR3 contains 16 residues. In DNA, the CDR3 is TGTGCCAGCAGCTTAGGTTGGGACGGACTAAATTCACCCCTCCACTTT. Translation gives CASSLGWDGLNSPLHF.

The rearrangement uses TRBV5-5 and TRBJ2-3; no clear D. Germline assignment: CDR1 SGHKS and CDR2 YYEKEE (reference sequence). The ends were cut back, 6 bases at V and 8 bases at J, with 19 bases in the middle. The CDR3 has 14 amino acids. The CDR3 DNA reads TGTGCCAGCACCCCCCCAGAGGAGCCGGCTACGCAGTATTTT. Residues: CASTPPEEPATQYF. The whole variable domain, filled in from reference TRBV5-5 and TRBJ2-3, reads DAGVTQSPTHLIKTRGQQVTLRCSPISGHKSVSWYQQVLGQGPQFIFQYYEKEERGRGNFPDRFSARQFPNYSSELNVNALLLGDSALYLCASTPPEEPATQYFGPGTRLTVL.

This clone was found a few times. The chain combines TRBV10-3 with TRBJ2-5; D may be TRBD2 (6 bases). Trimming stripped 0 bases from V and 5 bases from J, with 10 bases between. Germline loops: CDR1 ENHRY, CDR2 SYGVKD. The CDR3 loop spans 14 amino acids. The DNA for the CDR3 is TGTGCCATCAGTGAGTCGAGGAGGGAGGAGACCCAGTACTTC. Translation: CAISESRREETQYF.

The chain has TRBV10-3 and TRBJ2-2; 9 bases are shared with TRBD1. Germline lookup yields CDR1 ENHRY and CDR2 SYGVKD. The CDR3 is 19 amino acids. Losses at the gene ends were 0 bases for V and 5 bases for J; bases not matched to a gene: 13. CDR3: CAISESPTSGQGRTGELFF. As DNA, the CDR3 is TGTGCCATCAGTGAGTCGCCAACATCAGGACAGGGGAGGACCGGGGAGCTGTTTTTT.

The CDR3 is CASSWQSGGTYNEQFF. In nucleotides, the CDR3 is TGTGCCAGCAGCTGGCAAAGCGGGGGGACATACAATGAGCAGTTCTTC. This rearrangement joins TRBV5-6 to TRBJ2-1; 9 bases are shared with TRBD2. V lost 3 bases to trimming and J lost 4 bases; unmatched junction nucleotides: 8. CDR1 and CDR2 (germline): SGHDT, YYEEEE. This CDR3 is built from 16 residues.

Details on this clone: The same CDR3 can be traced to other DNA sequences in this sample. In DNA, the CDR3 is TGTGCCAGCAGTCCACCCCAGGGGAAGGCTTTCTTT. Its translation is CASSPPQGKAFF. V gene TRBV6-5 combines with J gene TRBJ1-1; D is possibly TRBD1 (6 bases). Germline CDR1 reads MNHEY; CDR2 reads SVGAGI. V was cut by 5 bases and J by 11 bases, with 15 bases left in between. CDR3 size: 12 residues.

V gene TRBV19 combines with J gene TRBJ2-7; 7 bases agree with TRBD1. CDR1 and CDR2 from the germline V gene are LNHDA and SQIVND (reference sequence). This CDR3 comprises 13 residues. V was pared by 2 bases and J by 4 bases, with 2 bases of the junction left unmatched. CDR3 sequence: CASSISRGYEQYF. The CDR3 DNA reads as TGTGCCAGTAGTATATCCAGGGGGTACGAGCAGTACTTC.

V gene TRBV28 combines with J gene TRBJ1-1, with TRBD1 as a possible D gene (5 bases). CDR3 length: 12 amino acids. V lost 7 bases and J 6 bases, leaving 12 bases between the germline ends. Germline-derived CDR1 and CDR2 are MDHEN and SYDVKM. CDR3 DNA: TGTGCCAGCAAAACCAGGGCTCCTGAAGCTTTCTTT. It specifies CASKTRAPEAFF.

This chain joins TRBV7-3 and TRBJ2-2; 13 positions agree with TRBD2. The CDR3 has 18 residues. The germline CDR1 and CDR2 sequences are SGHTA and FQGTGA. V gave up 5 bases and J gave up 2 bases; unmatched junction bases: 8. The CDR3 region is CASSTSGLAGVNTGELFF. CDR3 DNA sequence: TGTGCCAGCAGCACCTCCGGACTAGCGGGGGTTAACACCGGGGAGCTGTTTTTT.

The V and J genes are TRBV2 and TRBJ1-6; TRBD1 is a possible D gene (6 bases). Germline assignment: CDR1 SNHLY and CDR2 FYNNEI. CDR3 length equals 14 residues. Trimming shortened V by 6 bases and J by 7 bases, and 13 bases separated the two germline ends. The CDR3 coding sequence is TGTGCCAGCAGGCAGGGGCCCTCAAATTCACCCCTCCACTTT. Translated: CASRQGPSNSPLHF.

The CDR3 region has the DNA TGTGCCAGCACCCTACTGACAGGGGGATCCTACGAGCAGTACTTC. This translates into CASTLLTGGSYEQYF. The V and J genes are TRBV6-1 and TRBJ2-7, with 9 bases aligning to TRBD1. CDR1 is MNHNS, CDR2 SASEGT, per germline. The CDR3 consists of 15 residues. With 7 bases clipped from V and 1 base from J, the junction kept 8 bases outside the gene matches.

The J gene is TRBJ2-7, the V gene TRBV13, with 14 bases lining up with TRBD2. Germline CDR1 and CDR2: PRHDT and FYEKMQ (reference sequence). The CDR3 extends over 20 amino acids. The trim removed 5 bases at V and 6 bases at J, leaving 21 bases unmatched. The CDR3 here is CASSGSGTSGGVPDFTEQYF. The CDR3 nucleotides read TGTGCCAGCAGCGGATCCGGGACTAGCGGGGGAGTCCCGGATTTCACCGAGCAGTACTTC.

The DNA of the CDR3 is TGTGCCAGCAGCACCGGACAGGTGAGCAATCAGCCCCAGCATTTT. Residues: CASSTGQVSNQPQHF. This sequence joins TRBV5-5 and TRBJ1-5; TRBD1 matches at 7 bases. Germline CDR1 reads SGHKS; CDR2 reads YYEKEE (reference sequence). The V gene end was trimmed by 4 bases and the J gene end by 1 base; junction bases not matched to a gene: 5. This CDR3 region has 15 residues. Combining the CDR3 with reference TRBV5-5 and TRBJ1-5 gives the whole variable domain DAGVTQSPTHLIKTRGQQVTLRCSPISGHKSVSWYQQVLGQGPQFIFQYYEKEERGRGNFPDRFSARQFPNYSSELNVNALLLGDSALYLCASSTGQVSNQPQHFGDGTRLSIL.

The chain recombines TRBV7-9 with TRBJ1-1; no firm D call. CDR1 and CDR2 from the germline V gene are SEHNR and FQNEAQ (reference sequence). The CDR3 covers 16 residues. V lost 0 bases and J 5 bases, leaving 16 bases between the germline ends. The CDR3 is CASSLAAGRSGTEAFF. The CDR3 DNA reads TGTGCCAGCAGCTTAGCAGCCGGGAGGTCGGGAACTGAAGCTTTCTTT. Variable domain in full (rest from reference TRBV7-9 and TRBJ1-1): DTGVSQNPRHKITKRGQNVTFRCDPISEHNRLYWYRQTLGQGPEFLTYFQNEAQLEKSRLLSDRFSAERPKGSFSTLEIQRTEQGDSAMYLCASSLAAGRSGTEAFFGQGTRLTVV.

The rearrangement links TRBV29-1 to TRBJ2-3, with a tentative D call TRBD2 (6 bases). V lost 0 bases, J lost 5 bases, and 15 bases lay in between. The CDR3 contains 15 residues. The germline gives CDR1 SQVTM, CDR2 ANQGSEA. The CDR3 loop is CSVEEGGRVQDTQYF. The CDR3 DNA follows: TGCAGCGTTGAAGAGGGGGGAAGGGTACAAGATACGCAGTATTTT.

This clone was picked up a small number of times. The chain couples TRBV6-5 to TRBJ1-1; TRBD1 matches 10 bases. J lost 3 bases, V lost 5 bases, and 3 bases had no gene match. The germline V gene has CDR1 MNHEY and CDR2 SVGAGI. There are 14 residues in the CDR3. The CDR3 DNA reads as TGTGCCAGCAGTACCGGGACAGGGGACACTGAAGCTTTCTTT. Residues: CASSTGTGDTEAFF.

DNA of the CDR3: TGTGCCAGCAGTGAAGGCTGGGACAGGGATGCTTTCTTT. This encodes CASSEGWDRDAFF. The chain couples TRBV2 to TRBJ1-1; 9 bases map to TRBD1. The CDR3 contains 13 residues. J gave up 11 bases and V 1 base, and 5 bases lay outside the gene matches. Per germline, CDR1 SNHLY and CDR2 FYNNEI. The complete variable domain, with remaining parts taken from reference TRBV2 and TRBJ1-1, reads EPEVTQTPSHQVTQMGQEVILRCVPISNHLYFYWYRQILGQKVEFLVSFYNNEISEKSEIFDDQFSVERPDGSNFTLKIRSTKLEDSAMYFCASSEGWDRDAFFGQGTRLTVV.

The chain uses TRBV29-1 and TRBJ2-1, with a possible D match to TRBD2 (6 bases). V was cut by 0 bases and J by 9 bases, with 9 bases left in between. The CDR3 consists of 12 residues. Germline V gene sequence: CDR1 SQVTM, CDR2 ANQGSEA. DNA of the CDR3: TGCAGCGTTGAAGATCGGAGGGGTGAGCAGTTCTTC. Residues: CSVEDRRGEQFF.

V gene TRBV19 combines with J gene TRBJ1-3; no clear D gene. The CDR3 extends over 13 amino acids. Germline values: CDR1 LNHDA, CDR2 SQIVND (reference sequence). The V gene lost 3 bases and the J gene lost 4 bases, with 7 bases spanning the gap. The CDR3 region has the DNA TGTGCCAGTAGTATTATTCCGGGAAACACCATATATTTT. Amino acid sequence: CASSIIPGNTIYF.

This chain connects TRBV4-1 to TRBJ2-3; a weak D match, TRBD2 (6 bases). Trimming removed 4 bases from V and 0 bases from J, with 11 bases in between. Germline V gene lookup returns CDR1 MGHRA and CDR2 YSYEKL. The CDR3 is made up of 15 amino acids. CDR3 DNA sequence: TGCGCCAGCAGCCTAACTAGCAGTAGCACAGATACGCAGTATTTT. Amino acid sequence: CASSLTSSSTDTQYF.